The clone carrying this T cell receptor (beta chain) has just a few counts. As yet, its antigen is unknown. This sample was included in a study of post-analysis software for immune sequencing data. Whole-study results and caveats: Comparison with controls showed significantly lower normalized Chao1 diversity in multiple sclerosis patients. TRBV5-6, TRBV5-1 and TRBV20-1 belonged to a set of about 5 TRBV segments that were more frequent in patients than controls. Same-batch preparations were strongly co-clustered by F measure.

TCR beta cDNA libraries had unique molecular identifiers. Some 500,000 cDNA molecules were obtained per 1 to 10 million input T cells. TCRdb independently ran MiXCR on the PCR reads; one entry per CDR3 protein. The sample lists about 380,000 distinct CDR3 sequences, roughly 38% occurring once. With 5 bases removed from V and 8 bases from J, the gap between germline ends came to 21 bases. Germline values: CDR1 MNHEY, CDR2 SVGAGI. The CDR3 is made up of 15 amino acids. The specimen sequenced was blood. This clonotype originated in a girl aged 10-17 years with multiple sclerosis. The rearrangement joins TRBV6-5 to TRBJ1-2; D perhaps matches TRBD1 (5 bases). CDR3 residues: CASSPDIRSMGGYTF. As DNA, the CDR3 is TGTGCCAGCAGTCCGGACATTCGATCAATGGGAGGCTACACCTTC.